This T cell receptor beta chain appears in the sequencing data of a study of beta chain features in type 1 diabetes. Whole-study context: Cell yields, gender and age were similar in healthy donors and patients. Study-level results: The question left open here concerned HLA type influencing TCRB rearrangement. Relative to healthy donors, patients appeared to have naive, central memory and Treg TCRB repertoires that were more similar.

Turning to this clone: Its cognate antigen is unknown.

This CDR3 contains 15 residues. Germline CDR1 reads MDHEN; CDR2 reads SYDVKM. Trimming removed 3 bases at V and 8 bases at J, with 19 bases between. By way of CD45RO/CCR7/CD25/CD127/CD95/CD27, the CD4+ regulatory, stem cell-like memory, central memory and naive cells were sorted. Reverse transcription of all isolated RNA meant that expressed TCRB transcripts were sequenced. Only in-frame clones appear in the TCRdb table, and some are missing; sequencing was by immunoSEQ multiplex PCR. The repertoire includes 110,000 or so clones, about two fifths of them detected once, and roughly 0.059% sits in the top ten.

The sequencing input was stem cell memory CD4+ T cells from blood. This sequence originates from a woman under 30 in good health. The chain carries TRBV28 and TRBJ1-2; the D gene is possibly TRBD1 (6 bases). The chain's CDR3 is CASSFPPAHGGGYTF. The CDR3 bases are TGTGCCAGCAGTTTCCCCCCAGCCCATGGGGGCGGCTACACCTTC.